These 17 T cell receptor beta chains were all obtained from the same sample, sequenced in a study of T-cell reconstitution after alpha-beta-depleted transplantation in children. Researchers prepared the TCRbeta library using unique molecular identifiers, the study reports. MiXCR, applied by TCRdb to the PCR reads, yields one record per CDR3 protein. The sample holds around 480,000 distinct CDR3 sequences, approximately 32% seen once. Sequenced material: PBMCs from the stem cell graft donor, taken from the stem cell graft. Every receptor here comes from a human donor who donated a stem cell graft to a child with aplastic anemia.

In this sample, this clonotype turned up a few times. CDR3 bases: TGTGCCCTCCGGACTAGCGGAACCTACGAGCAGTACTTC. This gives the protein CALRTSGTYEQYF. The chain combines TRBV10-3 with TRBJ2-7; 10 nucleotides match TRBD2. The CDR3 is 13 amino acids. J lost 2 bases, V lost 11 bases, and 6 bases had no gene match. From germline, CDR1 is ENHRY and CDR2 SYGVKD.

This clonotype has only a few counts. The chain has TRBV29-1 and TRBJ1-1, with D unclear. Per the germline V gene, CDR1 is SQVTM and CDR2 is ANQGSEA. The CDR3 extends over 14 amino acids. The V end was cut by 6 bases, the J end by 7 bases, with 21 bases between. CDR3 nucleotide sequence: TGCAGCGTGGCTTCTACACTGGACGGACTTGAAGCTTTCTTT. Its translation is CSVASTLDGLEAFF.

The rearrangement links TRBV5-6 to TRBJ2-3, with unresolved D. The CDR3 consists of 16 residues. The germline CDR1 and CDR2 sequences are SGHDT and YYEEEE. V gave up 1 base and J gave up 0 bases, with 12 bases separating them. DNA for the CDR3: TGTGCCAGCAGCTTGTTGACACCCACAAGCACAGATACGCAGTATTTT. Protein sequence: CASSLLTPTSTDTQYF.

This clonotype has a handful of counts. The chain recombines TRBV12-3 or TRBV12-4 with TRBJ2-1, with TRBD2 matching over 11 bases. The trim removed 8 bases at V and 4 bases at J, leaving 4 bases unmatched. This CDR3 has 14 residues. As DNA, the CDR3 is TGTGCCAGCCTCCGGACTAGCGGGTACAATGAGCAGTTCTTC. Translating it yields CASLRTSGYNEQFF.

This clonotype has only a few counts. The chain joins TRBV12-3 or TRBV12-4 to TRBJ2-5; 8 bases line up with TRBD1. Losses at the gene ends were 6 bases for V and 4 bases for J; bases not matched to a gene: 7. This CDR3 is built from 14 residues. The CDR3 DNA sequence: TGTGCCAGCAGCCCACCTGGACAGGGAGAGACCCAGTACTTC. Encoded protein: CASSPPGQGETQYF.

This clonotype was observed many times. The rearrangement joins TRBV20-1 to TRBJ2-1, with TRBD1 as a possible D gene (6 bases). Looked up from germline, CDR1 is DFQATT and CDR2 is SNEGSKA (reference sequence). Trimming removed 1 base from V and 1 base from J, with 14 bases in between. This CDR3 has 16 residues. The CDR3 reads CSARGASGVSYNEQFF. CDR3 DNA sequence: TGCAGTGCTAGAGGGGCGTCAGGGGTGTCCTACAATGAGCAGTTCTTC.

This clonotype was found once. The CDR3 here is CASSLAGDPGWGYTF. The CDR3 nucleotides read TGTGCCAGCAGCTTGGCCGGGGACCCCGGGTGGGGCTACACCTTC. The chain joins TRBV5-5 to TRBJ1-2, with D tentatively TRBD1 (5 bases). Germline CDR1 is SGHKS and CDR2 is YYEKEE (reference sequence). CDR3 size: 15 residues. V shed 0 bases and J shed 8 bases, with 17 bases lying between them.

This clonotype was picked up one time. The chain employs TRBV11-2 and TRBJ2-5; 8 nucleotides align to TRBD1. J gave up 7 bases and V 5 bases, and 6 bases lay outside the gene matches. CDR3 size: 13 residues. Germline loops: CDR1 SGHAT, CDR2 FQNNGV. CDR3: CASSLDRAGTQYF. DNA for the CDR3: TGTGCCAGCAGCCTGGACAGGGCCGGGACCCAGTACTTC.

The chain recombines TRBV5-5 with TRBJ2-7, with a tentative D call TRBD1 (5 bases). Germline V CDR1 and CDR2: SGHKS, YYEKEE (reference sequence). Trimming left V 1 base short and J 0 bases short, with 11 bases between. This CDR3 is built from 15 residues. This CDR3 reads CASSLKGWDSYEQYF. In DNA form, the CDR3 reads TGTGCCAGCAGCTTGAAGGGGTGGGACTCCTACGAGCAGTACTTC.

This chain joins TRBV5-3 and TRBJ2-1; a possible D gene is TRBD1 (6 bases). TRBV5-3 is placed among ORFs of uncertain function. This CDR3 has 16 residues. The V end lost 1 base, the J end lost 8 bases, and 19 bases lay between the germline ends. CDR3 residues: CARSLTRGQPYDEQFF. The DNA for the CDR3 is TGTGCCAGAAGCTTGACTCGCGGACAGCCGTACGATGAGCAGTTCTTC.

The rearrangement links TRBV12-3 or TRBV12-4 to TRBJ2-7, with a tentative D call TRBD1 (5 bases). V was shortened by 8 bases and J by 0 bases, with 11 bases between the two germline ends. The CDR3 length is 13 residues. In DNA, the CDR3 is TGTGCCAGCGCCAGGGCCAGCTCCTACGAGCAGTACTTC. It codes for CASARASSYEQYF.

This sequence joins TRBV10-3 and TRBJ2-7; 12 nucleotides align to TRBD2. V gave up 4 bases and J gave up 0 bases; unmatched junction bases: 4. The CDR3 runs to 16 residues. Germline loops: CDR1 ENHRY, CDR2 SYGVKD. CDR3 sequence reads: CAISGLAGANSYEQYF. CDR3 DNA: TGTGCCATCAGTGGACTAGCGGGAGCCAACTCCTACGAGCAGTACTTC.

This clonotype was observed once. V is TRBV29-1 and J is TRBJ2-5; D unclear. V shed 7 bases and J shed 2 bases, with 17 bases lying between them. The germline V gene encodes CDR1 SQVTM and CDR2 ANQGSEA. The CDR3 sequence is 14 residues long. CDR3 sequence (DNA): TGCAGCGGAATACGTGGTACAGTTCAAGAGACCCAGTACTTC. This codes for CSGIRGTVQETQYF.

V usage is TRBV24-1 and J usage is TRBJ2-7; TRBD2 agrees at 11 bases. The V segment lost 12 bases and the J segment 0 bases; nucleotides outside the gene matches: 33. Germline CDR1 is KGHDR and CDR2 is SFDVKD. This CDR3 is 23 amino acids long. CDR3 DNA sequence: TGTGCCGCCGCCAGCAGTTTATCAGGGTTGGTTGCTAGCGGGAGGTCGAGCTCCTACGAGCAGTACTTC. It codes for CAAASSLSGLVASGRSSSYEQYF.

The chain carries TRBV9 and TRBJ2-1; 7 bases line up with TRBD2. Germline CDR1 SGDLS, CDR2 YYNGEE. CDR3 length equals 15 residues. J lost 4 bases, V lost 0 bases, and 4 bases had no gene match. DNA of the CDR3: TGTGCCAGCAGCGTAGTACCGGGAGGATACAATGAGCAGTTCTTC. Translating it yields CASSVVPGGYNEQFF.

The genes are TRBV6-1 and TRBJ2-2, with 11 bases aligning to TRBD2. Trimming took 4 bases from V and 6 from J; bases not matched to a gene: 7. CDR3 size: 16 residues. Germline values: CDR1 MNHNS, CDR2 SASEGT. The CDR3: CASSVSGRALAGELFF. The CDR3 DNA reads as TGTGCCAGCAGTGTTAGCGGGAGGGCCTTAGCCGGGGAGCTGTTTTTT.

The chain employs TRBV6-5 and TRBJ2-5; TRBD1 might be the D (6 bases). CDR1 and CDR2 (germline): MNHEY, SVGAGI. V was shortened by 0 bases and J by 5 bases, with 10 bases between the two germline ends. The CDR3 length is 14 residues. CDR3 DNA sequence: TGTGCCAGCAGTTACTCGGGGGCGCAGGAGACCCAGTACTTC. Its translation is CASSYSGAQETQYF.